This is a list of T cell receptor beta chains from one sample in a study of CD8 T cells in ankylosing spondylitis. TCRdb reprocessed the 5' RACE reads via MiXCR and lists one record per CDR3 protein. The sample carries under 450,000 distinct CDR3 sequences, approximately 17% recorded once. The sequenced sample was blood, either unsorted or a sorted T cell fraction (not recorded which). These receptor sequences come from a male donor with ankylosing spondylitis. The CDR3 runs from the conserved cysteine through the conserved F or W. A D gene is named only where the DNA matches it firmly. A row's size may be missing; if present it is once, few, many or a size class.

v_gene,d_gene,abundance,j_gene,CDR3aa,CDR3nt
TRBV20-1,TRBD2,many,TRBJ2-7,CSARRRTSAGTYEQYF,TGCAGTGCTAGGCGCCGGACTAGCGCGGGGACCTACGAGCAGTACTTC
TRBV20-1,-,-,TRBJ2-2,CSARKGQTGPGELFF,TGCAGTGCTAGAAAAGGCCAAACCGGTCCAGGGGAGCTGTTTTTT
TRBV28,-,few,TRBJ1-6,CASSTGGGSPLHF,TGTGCCAGCAGTACAGGAGGGGGTTCACCCCTCCACTTT
TRBV5-5,TRBD1,-,TRBJ1-5,CASSLLGQGLNQPQHF,TGTGCCAGCAGCTTGCTGGGACAGGGACTCAATCAGCCCCAGCATTTT
TRBV30,TRBD1,few,TRBJ1-1,CAWSVRGQGARVEAFF,TGTGCCTGGAGTGTACGGGGACAGGGGGCGCGAGTTGAAGCTTTCTTT
TRBV7-2,-,many,TRBJ2-2,CASSNRGSNTGELFF,TGTGCCAGCAGCAATAGGGGTTCGAACACCGGGGAGCTGTTTTTT
TRBV12-3/TRBV12-4,-,many,TRBJ1-2,CASSLRKGALRNYGYTF,TGTGCCAGCAGCTTACGCAAAGGGGCCTTGCGTAACTATGGCTACACCTTC
TRBV5-1,-,few,TRBJ1-1,CASSLVGDPNTEAFF,TGCGCCAGCAGCTTGGTTGGCGACCCGAACACTGAAGCTTTCTTT
TRBV20-1,-,-,TRBJ2-6,CSARGSGANVLTF,TGCAGTGCTAGGGGGTCTGGGGCCAACGTCCTGACTTTC
TRBV3-1,-,-,TRBJ1-5,CASGSVNQPQHF,TGTGCCAGCGGCAGCGTCAATCAGCCCCAGCATTTT
TRBV5-6,-,-,TRBJ1-4,CASSYRALSEKLFF,TGTGCCAGCAGCTACAGGGCGCTGAGTGAAAAACTGTTTTTT
TRBV20-1,-,many,TRBJ2-5,CSARGKNQETQYF,TGCAGTGCTAGAGGAAAGAACCAAGAGACCCAGTACTTC
TRBV11-2,TRBD1,few,TRBJ2-7,CASSLMTGQALSYEQYF,TGTGCCAGCAGCTTAATGACGGGACAGGCTCTCTCCTACGAGCAGTACTTC
TRBV4-1,-,-,TRBJ1-1,CASSQDNGVGTEAFF,TGCGCCAGCAGCCAAGATAACGGGGTGGGGACTGAAGCTTTCTTT
TRBV7-2,-,-,TRBJ2-1,CASSLPIPRSEQFF,TGTGCCAGCAGCTTACCGATCCCAAGGTCCGAGCAGTTCTTC
TRBV12-3/TRBV12-4,-,-,TRBJ1-3,CASSQDPLTPGNTIYF,TGTGCCAGCAGCCAGGACCCCCTGACCCCTGGAAACACCATATATTTT
TRBV29-1,-,-,TRBJ1-1,CSISVRGAGNTEAFF,TGCAGTATTTCAGTTAGGGGGGCAGGAAACACTGAAGCTTTCTTT
TRBV5-1,-,-,TRBJ1-1,CASSRGGATEAFF,TGCGCCAGCAGCCGGGGGGGCGCCACTGAAGCTTTCTTT
TRBV7-8,-,-,TRBJ2-1,CASSLDLGYGEQFF,TGTGCCAGCAGCTTAGATCTGGGGTATGGTGAGCAGTTCTTC
TRBV9,TRBD2,-,TRBJ2-1,CASSVALKRGGYNEQFF,TGTGCCAGCAGCGTAGCCCTAAAGCGGGGGGGCTACAATGAGCAGTTCTTC
TRBV11-2,TRBD1,-,TRBJ1-1,CASSSQALTGVGTEAFF,TGTGCCAGCAGCTCACAAGCTTTGACAGGGGTGGGCACTGAAGCTTTCTTT
TRBV20-1,-,-,TRBJ2-5,CSARVTANQETQYF,TGCAGTGCTAGGGTCACAGCCAACCAAGAGACCCAGTACTTC
TRBV4-1,-,-,TRBJ2-6,CASSQDREGRAGANVLTF,TGCGCCAGCAGCCAAGATCGCGAGGGTAGGGCTGGGGCCAACGTCCTGACTTTC
TRBV9,-,-,TRBJ2-3,CASSVTSAGASTDTQYF,TGTGCCAGCAGCGTCACCTCTGCGGGGGCTAGCACAGATACGCAGTATTTT
TRBV29-1,-,-,TRBJ1-1,CSDRQQGVTEAFF,TGCAGCGACCGCCAACAGGGAGTCACTGAAGCTTTCTTT
TRBV6-5,-,-,TRBJ2-7,CASSYSGNSYEQYF,TGTGCCAGCAGTTACTCGGGAAACTCCTACGAGCAGTACTTC
TRBV5-5,-,few,TRBJ2-1,CASQTSSYNEQFF,TGTGCCAGCCAGACGAGCTCCTACAATGAGCAGTTCTTC
TRBV9,-,-,TRBJ2-5,CASSVGRGQQETQYF,TGTGCCAGCAGCGTAGGAAGAGGACAACAAGAGACCCAGTACTTC
TRBV12-3/TRBV12-4,-,few,TRBJ2-7,CASSSNPGGRYEQYF,TGTGCCAGCAGTTCCAACCCCGGGGGCAGGTACGAGCAGTACTTC
TRBV18,TRBD1,-,TRBJ1-2,CASSRGQGGLYGYTF,TGTGCCAGCTCAAGAGGACAGGGGGGGCTCTATGGCTACACCTTC
TRBV20-1,TRBD2,few,TRBJ2-1,CSASALREVTTYNEQFF,TGCAGTGCTAGTGCGCTGCGGGAGGTGACGACCTACAATGAGCAGTTCTTC
TRBV4-1,-,many,TRBJ2-5,CASSQYSGLGGQETQYF,TGCGCCAGCAGCCAATATAGCGGTCTCGGAGGCCAAGAGACCCAGTACTTC
TRBV6-1,TRBD2,few,TRBJ2-3,CASRPGLAGEGTQYF,TGTGCCAGCAGACCGGGACTAGCGGGGGAGGGTACGCAGTATTTT
TRBV19,-,once,TRBJ1-6,CASSEALGDSPLHF,TGTGCCAGTTCGGAGGCCCTCGGCGATTCACCCCTCCACTTT
TRBV29-1,-,few,TRBJ2-5,CSVLTAQETQYF,TGCAGCGTTCTGACAGCCCAAGAGACCCAGTACTTC
TRBV5-1,-,-,TRBJ2-3,CASSQGLSITDTQYF,TGCGCCAGCAGCCAGGGACTGTCCATCACAGATACGCAGTATTTT
TRBV5-1,-,few,TRBJ1-1,CASSSSRQNTEAFF,TGCGCCAGCAGCAGCTCCCGGCAGAACACTGAAGCTTTCTTT
TRBV12-3/TRBV12-4,-,many,TRBJ2-2,CASSFENTGELFF,TGTGCCAGCAGTTTCGAGAACACCGGGGAGCTGTTTTTT
TRBV20-1,-,many,TRBJ1-5,CSARQDSNQPQHF,TGCAGTGCTAGACAGGATAGCAATCAGCCCCAGCATTTT
TRBV20-1,TRBD2,-,TRBJ2-3,CSASLRGSTDTQYF,TGCAGTGCTAGTTTGCGGGGGAGCACAGATACGCAGTATTTT
TRBV7-2,TRBD2,few,TRBJ2-7,CASSLYASGSYEQYF,TGTGCCAGCAGCTTATATGCTAGCGGCTCCTACGAGCAGTACTTC
TRBV20-1,-,-,TRBJ2-7,CSASGDLDYEQYF,TGCAGTGCTAGCGGGGATCTGGACTACGAGCAGTACTTC
TRBV18,TRBD2,-,TRBJ2-1,CASSPPWSGGENEQFF,TGTGCCAGCTCACCACCGTGGAGCGGGGGGGAAAATGAGCAGTTCTTC
TRBV10-3,TRBD1,-,TRBJ1-1,CAISEQGQKAFF,TGTGCCATCAGTGAACAGGGGCAAAAAGCTTTCTTT
TRBV15,-,-,TRBJ2-1,CATSRVGGHDEQFF,TGTGCCACCAGCAGAGTTGGGGGCCATGATGAGCAGTTCTTC
TRBV30,TRBD1,-,TRBJ1-6,CALGLTGVSPLHF,TGTGCCCTGGGTTTGACAGGGGTGTCACCCCTCCACTTT
TRBV7-2,-,-,TRBJ1-6,CASSPGGGLYNSPLHF,TGTGCCAGCAGCCCGGGCGGGGGCCTCTATAATTCACCCCTCCACTTT
TRBV6-2/TRBV6-3,TRBD2,-,TRBJ2-5,CASTHRSGRAEETQYF,TGTGCCAGCACCCACAGGAGCGGGAGGGCCGAAGAGACCCAGTACTTC
TRBV11-1,TRBD2,-,TRBJ2-3,CASSPPAQAGGFTDTQYF,TGTGCCAGCAGCCCACCAGCACAGGCGGGAGGCTTCACAGATACGCAGTATTTT
TRBV4-2,TRBD1,few,TRBJ2-3,CASSHTTGEADTQYF,TGTGCCAGCAGCCATACGACAGGGGAAGCAGATACGCAGTATTTT
TRBV20-1,TRBD2,-,TRBJ2-7,CSASVSSGSRSYEQYF,TGCAGTGCTAGTGTATCTAGCGGGAGTAGGTCCTACGAGCAGTACTTC
TRBV11-3,-,few,TRBJ1-1,CASSFRVKNTEAFF,TGTGCCAGCAGCTTTAGGGTGAAGAACACTGAAGCTTTCTTT
TRBV12-3/TRBV12-4,-,many,TRBJ1-1,CASSLNQGGTEAFF,TGTGCCAGCAGTTTGAACCAGGGTGGCACTGAAGCTTTCTTT
TRBV13,TRBD1,few,TRBJ1-3,CASSFSTGRNTIYF,TGTGCCAGCAGCTTCTCGACAGGGAGAAACACCATATATTTT
TRBV5-1,TRBD2,few,TRBJ2-2,CASRRTSGSTGGTGELFF,TGCGCCAGCAGGCGGACTAGCGGGAGCACAGGGGGCACCGGGGAGCTGTTTTTT
TRBV20-1,-,few,TRBJ1-5,CSATERGVSNQPQHF,TGCAGTGCTACGGAAAGGGGGGTAAGCAATCAGCCCCAGCATTTT
TRBV6-5,-,few,TRBJ2-2,CASSYFRVMDTGELFF,TGTGCCAGCAGTTACTTCAGGGTAATGGACACCGGGGAGCTGTTTTTT
TRBV15,-,few,TRBJ1-4,CATSRDRATTNEKLFF,TGTGCCACCAGCAGAGATCGGGCGACAACTAATGAAAAACTGTTTTTT